This entry is about one TCR beta chain. There is no known antigen for this receptor. Base qualities were left out, and no much larger clone turns up one base away. The CDR3 measures 14 amino acids from cysteine to phenylalanine. The retained sequence is limited to the CDR3, 42 bases, with the frame set at the first base. The germline V gene (reference sequence) yields MNHEY for CDR1 and SMNVEV for CDR2. V trim: 5 bases; J trim: 4 bases; unmatched bases: 7. The cohort was made up of approximately 670 healthy bone marrow donors. At the time of sampling, all cohort members were nominally healthy, though unrecorded immune exposures were likely present. The donor was CMV seronegative and was included in the group of a few hundred seronegative cohort members. A peripheral blood sample was collected from each donor, and TCR beta sequencing was performed on peripheral blood mononuclear cells. The Qiagen DNeasy Blood Extraction Kit was used to extract genomic DNA from the blood cell samples.

This record comes from a study of cytomegalovirus exposure and HLA in healthy donors (dated by TCRdb to the late 2010s). With regard to the full study: According to an earlier analysis of several hundred of the donors, 150 million to 200 million T cells yielded approximately 120 million unique TCR beta sequences and roughly 280 Gb of sequence data. Besides the first cohort of 550 to 750 subjects, a separate validation cohort made up of some 110 different subjects was used. To predict cytomegalovirus infection status, the study combined high-throughput TCR immunosequencing, statistical association of individual TCRs with disease status, and machine learning. Among almost 400 genotyped donors of the cohort, an average of approximately 240,000 unique TCR beta nucleotide sequences were sequenced per donor, approximately 20% of them non-productive. Because of strong linkage in the cohort, 5 or 6 DR-DQ haplotypes were treated as single units for association and clustering. Class I and class II HLA loci were covered by the typing at four-digit resolution. Donor age, sex, ethnicity and CMV serostatus were collected together with the repertoire data. The number of donors typed differed by locus, with roughly 620-630 for A, B, C, DRB1 and DQB1, around 500 for DQA1, 600 to 610 for DPA1, and approximately 470 for DPB1. A later analysis re-examined previously published TCR beta repertoires from 500 to 700 donors and added high-resolution HLA genotyping to investigate patterns of TCR occurrence. Among the approximately 400 genotyped donors, more than 70% belonged to the genetic ancestry cluster associated with self-reported Caucasian donors. In an earlier analysis of 587 of the donors, high-throughput TCR beta sequencing was used to judge whether each TCR beta V gene segment behaved as functional or pseudogenic. A later genetic analysis took genome-wide SNP genotypes for about 55% of the 666 donors and used that subset as a discovery cohort. The study aimed to test whether signatures of past pathogen exposure could be identified by cataloging public T cell receptors. Every repertoire in the discovery cohort had been generated on one and the same sequencing platform. Roughly 300 gigabases of sequencing data and around 88 million unique TCR sequences made up an early release that covered nearly 650 HLA-typed donors. Using immunosequencing, the study profiled T cell repertoires from 500 to 800 subjects and related those repertoires to cytomegalovirus serostatus. Rather than using new phenotypic data, the later analysis identified candidate immune exposures from TCR beta sequences and from how often those sequences occurred across donors. What the work shows at the level of the full study, not this receptor alone: According to a later genetic analysis, donors in an Asian-associated ancestry cluster had fewer N-insertions in productive TCRs than the approximately 650-donor mean. Correlated functional status among segregating V segments might reflect linkage disequilibrium, but an unknown experimental factor could not be ruled out. At a false discovery rate of 0.05, a later analysis linked some 18,000 TCR beta sequences to specific HLA alleles. In vitro tests confirmed that three of the cytomegalovirus-associated TCR beta chains recognize cytomegalovirus antigens. Broadly in line with IMGT annotations, most TCR beta V segments showed up in productive rearrangements about 87% or about 30% of the time in an earlier analysis of approximately 600 of the donors. The cohort was sequenced for TCR beta chains only, and without alpha or paired-chain data the features that could be detected were limited. V-gene and J-gene trimming of TCR beta chains was associated with a missense DCLRE1C variant in a later genetic analysis, and the association was replicated in an independent cohort. In a later analysis, several top co-occurrence clusters were reported to appear linked to parvovirus B19, influenza, CMV and Epstein-Barr virus. CMV serostatus was the only immune exposure information available for the cohort. In a later analysis, the rate of TCR association differed among HLA loci, with DRB1 alleles having the most associated TCRs and HLA-C alleles having the fewest. In the study, approximately 150 TCR beta chains were listed as associated with cytomegalovirus. Roughly uniform sequencing depth across donors was assumed in presence/absence analyses, although this assumption may not hold. Because counts were too low, roughly 18 rarely observed V segments, including chromosome 9 orphons, were left out of the earlier analysis of over 550 of the donors. Assigning TCR associations to individual alleles was difficult when HLA alleles, especially DR and DQ, strongly co-occurred. A further reported finding was that TCR beta sequences accurately predicted the HLA-A and HLA-B alleles for most subjects in the first cohort. Most TCR sequences were seen in very few donors, while some public TCRs were found in many individuals. A cluster of highly shared sequence variants was judged likely to be a technical artifact of the sequencing pipeline. Some IMGT-functional V segments, including TRBV6-2 and TRBV6-3, could not be distinguished by the 87-base-pair reads and were therefore excluded. Because HLA typing was missing for some donors at each locus, association tests included only the typed subset. In both the original and validation cohorts, the classifier was reported to diagnose cytomegalovirus status with high specificity and sensitivity. In a later analysis, HLA-associated TCR beta chains showed more clonal expansion and lower generation probabilities than non-associated chains that were equally common. It was suggested by the authors that the approach could potentially be generalized to other disease states and immunological phenotypes. A later analysis found that most CMV-associated TCR beta chains appeared HLA-restricted, with HLA associations seemingly driven largely by CMV exposure.

The library was built by means of the immunoSEQ multiplex PCR assay. The multiplex PCR relied on a mix of 60 forward primers for TCR Vbeta segments and 13 reverse primers for TCR Jbeta segments. A multiplex PCR assay on genomic DNA amplified the CDR3 region of rearranged TCR beta genes. The Illumina HiSeq System was used to sequence the amplified TCR beta libraries as 87-base-pair reads. The study's own analysis went as follows. Across the 500 to 750 repertoires, a later analysis counted some 81 million unique TCR beta chains, 8.5 million to 12 million of which were shared by at least two donors. Raw reads were error-corrected and collapsed into unique sequences by a nearest-neighbor algorithm in which closely related sequences were merged to remove PCR and sequencing errors. V, D and J gene segments were assigned by aligning CDR3 sequences to IMGT reference sequences. For a sequence to be retained, at least a six-nucleotide match to both a V gene segment and a J gene segment was required. Rearrangements were called productive when the CDR3 lacked stop codons and stayed in frame with V and J; all others were non-productive. CDR3 was defined according to IMGT convention as the region running from the second conserved V-encoded cysteine to the conserved J-encoded phenylalanine. The earlier analysis of about 560 of the donors excluded any sequence lacking an unambiguous match to a single V gene segment. In an earlier analysis of approximately 500 of the donors, a V segment was called functional when productive rearrangements were above 56.7%, and segregating when the standard deviation between donors exceeded 5%. To diagnose cytomegalovirus status from the catalog of TCR beta chain sequences, a statistical classification framework was built. In a later analysis, V and J genes were assigned by comparing TCR nucleotide sequences against IMGT/GENE-DB human TR gene sequences. Using the TCRdist pipeline, a later analysis assigned CDR3 sequences along with most-parsimonious VDJ recombination scenarios. In a later analysis, every TCR beta chain was defined by the combination of its CDR3 amino acid sequence and its V-gene family, and reads without a unique V-gene family were dropped. In a later analysis, 450 to 600 highly shared, low-generation-probability nucleotide sequences were removed to address suspected cross-contamination and a sequencing artifact. In a later analysis, a clonal expansion index was calculated for each public chain from normalized within-repertoire ranks of inferred template counts. Generation probabilities in a later analysis came from a VDJ recombination model fitted to out-of-frame rearrangements, and those results were checked against IGoR. In a later analysis, hypergeometric tests were used to score TCR-TCR, TCR-HLA and TCR-CMV co-occurrence, with a repertoire-size bias correction applied to TCR pairs. To estimate false discovery rates, a later analysis permuted the HLA or CMV assignments 20 times. In a later analysis, co-occurring TCRs were grouped using DBSCAN, with TCRdist sequence similarity added in when clustering inside HLA-allele-positive subsets. For co-occurrence clustering, repertoires with fewer than 30,000 or more than 120,000 public chains were excluded, along with roughly five repertoires with anomalous nucleotide sharing. TCRdb holds this immuneACCESS table with in-frame rearrangements only. Some clones are missing; in checked studies, unresolved V genes explain under half, and the rest has no known cause. V and J calls and clone size come straight from that table; D and trimming were deduced from the DNA. For this sample there are some 190,000 clones; 60% to 85% appear just once. 1.1% of the sample is taken by the ten largest.

The source is a woman in her thirties or forties in good health and CMV-seronegative. Material: PBMCs. Recombination linked TRBV27 to TRBJ1-2; 7 bases in between match TRBD1. The CDR3: CASSAKTGPYGYTF. DNA sequence: TGTGCCAGCAGTGCGAAGACAGGGCCCTATGGCTACACCTTC.